This T cell receptor (beta chain) was sequenced during a study of T cells in localized non-small cell lung cancer. The V and J ends lost 2 bases and 1 base respectively, with 9 bases between them. The CDR3 covers 14 residues. CDR1 is SGDLS, CDR2 YYNGEE, per germline. Data came from immunoSEQ multiplex PCR; TCRdb stores just in-frame clones and leaves some out. The data contain around 40,000 clones, around 87% of them singletons. Turning to this clone: No antigen is known for it.

The study, taken as a whole, reports: Because sequencing included only one region (of the tumor), heterogeneity remains possible. Clonality peaked in uninvolved adjacent lung rather than tumor. Among the top 100 tumor clones, a median about 58 appeared in adjacent lung.

The V and J genes are TRBV9 and TRBJ2-5, with TRBD2 as a possible D gene (6 bases). This sequence was found in a man aged 40-75 years with stage I lung adenocarcinoma. The sample in question was peripheral blood, obtained before any cancer treatment. The CDR3 nucleotides are TGTGCCAGCAGCGTTCAGGGACTCCAAGAGACCCAGTACTTC. It yields the protein CASSVQGLQETQYF. The variable domain in full, completed from reference TRBV9 and TRBJ2-5, reads DSGVTQTPKHLITATGQRVTLRCSPRSGDLSVYWYQQSLDQGLQFLIQYYNGEERAKGNILERFSAQQFPDLHSELNLSSLELGDSALYFCASSVQGLQETQYFGPGTRLLVL.